The entry that follows covers one TCR beta chain sequence. The antigen is unknown. The sample comes from a study of post-analysis software for immune sequencing data. Study-level information: Disease trajectories encompassed relapsing-remitting, secondary progressive and progressive-relapsing multiple sclerosis.

Regarding the study as a whole: Patients had higher frequencies than controls of about 5 TRBV segments, including TRBV5-6, TRBV5-1 and TRBV20-1. Controls' normalized Chao1 diversity significantly exceeded that of multiple sclerosis patients. With F measure, samples from one preparation batch clustered together strongly.

The germline V gene has CDR1 MGHRA and CDR2 YSYEKL. The CDR3 loop spans 16 amino acids. The library was made from cDNA and included unique molecular identifiers. There were roughly 0.85 to 11 million T cells, and 450,000 to 550,000 cDNA molecules came from them. MiXCR, run by TCRdb on the PCR reads, gives a single entry per CDR3 protein. The sample has roughly 620,000 distinct CDR3 sequences, 40% to 50% seen once. The chain carries TRBV4-1 and TRBJ2-4; weak D call: TRBD1 (6 bases). Judging by the DNA end, TRBJ2-7 fits better; the J call may be wrong. Source material: blood. The TCR comes from a girl aged 5-17 years with multiple sclerosis. The CDR3 sequence is CASSQSRNRDSYEQYF. In DNA, the CDR3 is TGCGCCAGCAGCCAATCCCGAAACAGGGACTCCTACGAGCAGTACTTC.